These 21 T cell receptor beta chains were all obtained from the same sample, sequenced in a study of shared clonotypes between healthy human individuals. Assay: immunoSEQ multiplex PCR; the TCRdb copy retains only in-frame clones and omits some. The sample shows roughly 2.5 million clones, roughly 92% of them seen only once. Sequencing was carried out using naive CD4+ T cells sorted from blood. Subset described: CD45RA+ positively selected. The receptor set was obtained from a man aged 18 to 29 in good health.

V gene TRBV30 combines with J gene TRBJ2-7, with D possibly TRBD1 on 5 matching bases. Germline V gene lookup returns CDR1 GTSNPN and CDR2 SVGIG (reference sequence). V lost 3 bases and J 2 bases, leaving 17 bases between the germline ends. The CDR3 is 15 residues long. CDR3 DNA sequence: TGTGCCTGGAGCATTTCGGCAGGGAAGGCCTACGAGCAGTACTTC. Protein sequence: CAWSISAGKAYEQYF.

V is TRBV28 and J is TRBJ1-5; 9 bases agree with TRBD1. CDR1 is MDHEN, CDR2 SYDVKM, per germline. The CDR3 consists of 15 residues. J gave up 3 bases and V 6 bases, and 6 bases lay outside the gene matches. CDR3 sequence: CASSLGDRANQPQHF. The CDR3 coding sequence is TGTGCCAGCAGCTTGGGGGACAGGGCCAATCAGCCCCAGCATTTT. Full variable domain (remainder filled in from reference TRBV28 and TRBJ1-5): DVKVTQSSRYLVKRTGEKVFLECVQDMDHENMFWYRQDPGLGLRLIYFSYDVKMKEKGDIPEGYSVSREKKERFSLILESASTNQTSMYLCASSLGDRANQPQHFGDGTRLSIL.

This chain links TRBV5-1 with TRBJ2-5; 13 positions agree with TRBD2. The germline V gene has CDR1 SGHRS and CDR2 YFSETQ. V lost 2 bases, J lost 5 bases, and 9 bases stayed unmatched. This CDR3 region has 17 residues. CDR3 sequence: CASSLSVGLAGRETQYF. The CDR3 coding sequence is TGCGCCAGCAGCTTATCCGTGGGACTAGCGGGAAGGGAGACCCAGTACTTC.

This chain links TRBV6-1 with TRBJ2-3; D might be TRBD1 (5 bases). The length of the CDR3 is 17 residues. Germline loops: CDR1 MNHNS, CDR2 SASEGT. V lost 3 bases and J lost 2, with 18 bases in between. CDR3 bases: TGTGCCAGCAGTGACCGTCGCCGACAGCTATCCACAGATACGCAGTATTTT. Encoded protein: CASSDRRRQLSTDTQYF.

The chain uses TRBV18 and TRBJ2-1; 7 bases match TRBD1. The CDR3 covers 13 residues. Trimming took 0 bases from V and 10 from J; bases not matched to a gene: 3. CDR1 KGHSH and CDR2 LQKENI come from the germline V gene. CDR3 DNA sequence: TGTGCCAGCTCACCACCTATCAGGGGGGAGCAGTTCTTC. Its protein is CASSPPIRGEQFF.

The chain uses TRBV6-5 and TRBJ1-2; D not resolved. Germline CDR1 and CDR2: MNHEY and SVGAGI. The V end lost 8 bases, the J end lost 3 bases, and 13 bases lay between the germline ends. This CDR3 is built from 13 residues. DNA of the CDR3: TGTGCCAGCCGCCTGTCGGGGTACTATGGCTACACCTTC. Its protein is CASRLSGYYGYTF.

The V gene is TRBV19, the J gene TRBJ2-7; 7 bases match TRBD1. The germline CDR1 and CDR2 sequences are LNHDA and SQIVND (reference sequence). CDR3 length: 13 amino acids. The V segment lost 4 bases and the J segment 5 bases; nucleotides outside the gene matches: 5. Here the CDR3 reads CASSTTGKNEQYF. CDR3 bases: TGTGCCAGTAGTACGACAGGGAAAAACGAGCAGTACTTC. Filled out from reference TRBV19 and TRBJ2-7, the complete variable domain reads DGGITQSPKYLFRKEGQNVTLSCEQNLNHDAMYWYRQDPGQGLRLIYYSQIVNDFQKGDIAEGYSVSREKKESFPLTVTSAQKNPTAFYLCASSTTGKNEQYFGPGTRLTVT.

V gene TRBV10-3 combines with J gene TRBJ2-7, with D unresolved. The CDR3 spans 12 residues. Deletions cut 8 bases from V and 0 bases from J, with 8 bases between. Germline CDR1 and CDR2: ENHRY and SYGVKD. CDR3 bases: TGTGCCATCCCGGCGGCCTCCTACGAGCAGTACTTC. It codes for CAIPAASYEQYF.

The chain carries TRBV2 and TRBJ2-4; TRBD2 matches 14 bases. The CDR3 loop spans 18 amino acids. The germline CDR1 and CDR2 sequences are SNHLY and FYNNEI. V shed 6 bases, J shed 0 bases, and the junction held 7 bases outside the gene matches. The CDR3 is CASSNGLAGGLAKNIQYF. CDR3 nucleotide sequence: TGTGCCAGCAGCAACGGACTAGCGGGGGGACTAGCCAAAAACATTCAGTACTTC.

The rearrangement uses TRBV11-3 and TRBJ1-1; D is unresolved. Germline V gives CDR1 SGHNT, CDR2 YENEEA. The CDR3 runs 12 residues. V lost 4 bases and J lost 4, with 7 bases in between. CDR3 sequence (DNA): TGTGCCAGCAGCTCCCACGGCACTGAAGCTTTCTTT. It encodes CASSSHGTEAFF.

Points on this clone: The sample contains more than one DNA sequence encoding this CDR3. The CDR3 DNA sequence: TGTGCCAGCAGGGCGGGAGGAGAGACCCAGTACTTC. Translation: CASRAGGETQYF. V gene TRBV6-6 combines with J gene TRBJ2-5; the match to TRBD2 covers 8 bases. Germline CDR1 and CDR2: MNHNY and SVGAGI (reference sequence). Germline trimming cut 6 bases from V and 4 bases from J; bases unmatched to any gene: 1. The CDR3 has 12 amino acids.

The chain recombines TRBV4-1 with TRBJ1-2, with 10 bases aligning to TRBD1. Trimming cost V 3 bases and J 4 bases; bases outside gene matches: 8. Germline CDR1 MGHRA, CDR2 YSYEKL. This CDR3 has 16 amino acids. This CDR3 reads CASSHLGRTGGYGYTF. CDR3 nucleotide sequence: TGCGCCAGCAGCCACTTGGGGCGGACAGGGGGCTATGGCTACACCTTC.

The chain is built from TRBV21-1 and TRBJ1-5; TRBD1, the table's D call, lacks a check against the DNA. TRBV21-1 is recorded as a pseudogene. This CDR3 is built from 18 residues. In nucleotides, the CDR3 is TGTGCCAGCAGCACCCGTCGGGACACCTCGTATAGCAATCAGCCCCAGCATTTT. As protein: CASSTRRDTSYSNQPQHF.

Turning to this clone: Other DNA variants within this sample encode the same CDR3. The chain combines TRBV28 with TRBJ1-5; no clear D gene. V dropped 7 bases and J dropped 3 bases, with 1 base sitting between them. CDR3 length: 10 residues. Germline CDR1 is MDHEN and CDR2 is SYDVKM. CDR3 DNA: TGTGCCAGCAACAATCAGCCCCAGCATTTT. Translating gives CASNNQPQHF. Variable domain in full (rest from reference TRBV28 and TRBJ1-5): DVKVTQSSRYLVKRTGEKVFLECVQDMDHENMFWYRQDPGLGLRLIYFSYDVKMKEKGDIPEGYSVSREKKERFSLILESASTNQTSMYLCASNNQPQHFGDGTRLSIL.

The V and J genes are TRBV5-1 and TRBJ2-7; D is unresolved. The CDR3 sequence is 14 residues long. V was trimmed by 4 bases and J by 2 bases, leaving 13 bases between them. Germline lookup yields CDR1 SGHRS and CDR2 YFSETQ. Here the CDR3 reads CASSASSAAYEQYF. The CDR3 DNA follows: TGCGCCAGCAGCGCCTCGTCCGCGGCCTACGAGCAGTACTTC.

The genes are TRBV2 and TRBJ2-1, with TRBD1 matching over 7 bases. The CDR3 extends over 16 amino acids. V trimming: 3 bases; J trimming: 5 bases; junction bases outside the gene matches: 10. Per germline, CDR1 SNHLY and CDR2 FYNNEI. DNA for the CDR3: TGTGCCAGCAGTGATTCCACGGTAGGGGGCAACAATGAGCAGTTCTTC. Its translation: CASSDSTVGGNNEQFF. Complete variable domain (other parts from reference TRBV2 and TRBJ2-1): EPEVTQTPSHQVTQMGQEVILRCVPISNHLYFYWYRQILGQKVEFLVSFYNNEISEKSEIFDDQFSVERPDGSNFTLKIRSTKLEDSAMYFCASSDSTVGGNNEQFFGPGTRLTVL.

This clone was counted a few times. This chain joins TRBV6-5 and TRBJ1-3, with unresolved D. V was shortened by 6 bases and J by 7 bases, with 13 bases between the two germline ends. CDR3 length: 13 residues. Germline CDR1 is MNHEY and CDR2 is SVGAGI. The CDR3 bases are TGTGCCAGCAGGCGGATAACGCTGAACACCATATATTTT. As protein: CASRRITLNTIYF.

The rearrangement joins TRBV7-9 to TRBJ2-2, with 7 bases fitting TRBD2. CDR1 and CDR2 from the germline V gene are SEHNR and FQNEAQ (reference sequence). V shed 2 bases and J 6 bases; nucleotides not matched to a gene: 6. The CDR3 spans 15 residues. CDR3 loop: CASSLSGLGAGELFF. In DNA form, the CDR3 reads TGTGCCAGCAGCTTATCAGGACTAGGGGCCGGGGAGCTGTTTTTT.

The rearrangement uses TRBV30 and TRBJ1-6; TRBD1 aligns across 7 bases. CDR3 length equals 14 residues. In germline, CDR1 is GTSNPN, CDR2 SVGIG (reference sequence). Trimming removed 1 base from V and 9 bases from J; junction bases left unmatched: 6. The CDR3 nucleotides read TGTGCCTGGAGTGGCGGGACAGTTGGTTCACCCCTCCACTTT. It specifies CAWSGGTVGSPLHF. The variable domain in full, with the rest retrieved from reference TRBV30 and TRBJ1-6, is SQTIHQWPATLVQPVGSPLSLECTVEGTSNPNLYWYRQAAGRGLQLLFYSVGIGQISSEVPQNLSASRPQDRQFILSSKKLLLSDSGFYLCAWSGGTVGSPLHFGNGTRLTVT.

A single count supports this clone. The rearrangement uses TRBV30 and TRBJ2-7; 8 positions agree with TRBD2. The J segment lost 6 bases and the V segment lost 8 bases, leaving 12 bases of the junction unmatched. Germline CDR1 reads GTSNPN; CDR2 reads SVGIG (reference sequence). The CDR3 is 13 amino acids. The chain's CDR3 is CALAGRLTAEQYF. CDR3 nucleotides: TGTGCCCTAGCGGGCCGACTGACGGCCGAGCAGTACTTC.

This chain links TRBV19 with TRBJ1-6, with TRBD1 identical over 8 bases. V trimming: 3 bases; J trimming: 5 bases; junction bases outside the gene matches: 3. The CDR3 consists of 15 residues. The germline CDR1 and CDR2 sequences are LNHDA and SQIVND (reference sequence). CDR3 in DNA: TGTGCCAGTAGTATGTTGGACAGGGATAATTCACCCCTCCACTTT. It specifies CASSMLDRDNSPLHF.